This paragraph reports one TCR beta chain. The study recruited people aged roughly 18 to 95 years across about two dozen US areas. Assignment of participants to cohorts was predicated upon participant-reported clinical history. Germline V gene lookup returns CDR1 LNHDA and CDR2 SQIVND (reference sequence). V gave up 7 bases and J gave up 8 bases; unmatched junction bases: 9. The length of the CDR3 is 14 residues. The record originates from a study of blood T cell repertoires in COVID-19. Study at large: Collection of acute and convalescent COVID-19 samples took place in the United States, Italy and Spain.

TCRdb keeps only in-frame clones here, not all; method: immunoSEQ multiplex PCR. The repertoire holds some 270,000 clones, 75% to 85% seen once, with 9.1% in the top ten. The receptor's source is a woman aged 50 to 60 with acute COVID-19. The specimen was PBMCs or T cells enriched from blood (not recorded which). The chain carries TRBV19 and TRBJ2-1, with 9 bases aligning to TRBD2. Here the CDR3 reads CASNSGGGAYEQFF. The CDR3 nucleotides read TGTGCCAGTAACTCCGGCGGGGGGGCTTATGAGCAGTTCTTC.